The clone carrying this TCR beta chain was recorded only once. The antigen remains unidentified. TCR beta libraries were made by quantitative 5'-RACE with molecular barcodes. TCRdb analysed the 5' RACE reads with MiXCR anew, one entry per CDR3 protein. In the table there are more than 600,000 distinct CDR3 sequences, around a fifth of which are singletons. The sample belongs to a study of CD8 T cells in ankylosing spondylitis. Germline V gene sequence: CDR1 SQVTM, CDR2 ANQGSEA. CDR3 size: 15 residues. With 7 bases clipped from V and 4 bases from J, the junction kept 9 bases outside the gene matches. Study-wide findings and caveats: Significant enrichment of disease-linked clones was reported in matched ankylosing spondylitis synovial fluid. A TCR beta motif of under 10 highly homologous variants seemed to mark ankylosing spondylitis blood. Disease-associated clonotypes exhibited CD8+ identity and were relatively infrequent in peripheral blood.

The sample comprised blood, either unsorted or a sorted T cell fraction (not recorded which). The rearrangement uses TRBV29-1 and TRBJ2-3, with 12 bases that match TRBD2. This receptor was identified in a male donor with ankylosing spondylitis. Here the CDR3 DNA reads TGCAGCGCCGAAACTAGCGGGGGGTCCCCAGATACGCAGTATTTT. Protein sequence: CSAETSGGSPDTQYF.